The 18 T cell receptor beta chains below were found in one sample sequenced in a study of STAT3 mutations in large granular lymphocyte leukemia. Which antigens these TCRs recognize remains unknown. Method: immunoSEQ multiplex PCR; TCRdb's copy keeps in-frame clones and lacks some. The sample holds about 10,000 clones, more than 70% seen once. Study conclusions and caveats: At least one immunodominant TCR beta clonotype appeared in every T-cell large granular lymphocyte leukemia patient.

The source material was peripheral blood mononuclear cells. The receptor set was obtained from a man aged 55 to 70 with T-cell large granular lymphocyte leukemia. Some clones in this sample may be carry-over from other donors' samples.

The chain combines TRBV28 with TRBJ2-6; no definite D call. This CDR3 region has 17 residues. Deletions cut 5 bases from V and 0 bases from J, with 14 bases between. The germline V gene has CDR1 MDHEN and CDR2 SYDVKM. The chain's CDR3 is CASSGSSPVSGANVLTF. In DNA form, the CDR3 reads TGTGCCAGCAGTGGGTCGTCTCCCGTCTCTGGGGCCAACGTCCTGACTTTC.

The chain joins TRBV18 to TRBJ2-7, with 11 nucleotides matching TRBD1. Germline lookup yields CDR1 KGHSH and CDR2 LQKENI. The CDR3 length is 14 residues. The trim removed 6 bases at V and 3 bases at J, leaving 4 bases unmatched. CDR3 sequence reads: CASSKDRGLYEQYF. CDR3 nucleotides: TGTGCCAGCTCTAAGGACAGGGGGCTCTACGAGCAGTACTTC.

The rearrangement uses TRBV7-3 and TRBJ2-1; perhaps D is TRBD1 or TRBD2 (5 bases each). Germline V lookup: CDR1 SGHTA, CDR2 FQGTGA. The V and J ends lost 6 bases and 5 bases respectively, with 14 bases between them. The CDR3 has 14 residues. Here the CDR3 reads CASSRDGTNNEQFF. The CDR3, as DNA: TGTGCCAGCAGTCGGGACGGGACCAACAATGAGCAGTTCTTC.

The count of this clone is one. The gene calls are TRBV19 and TRBJ2-2, with 12 bases fitting TRBD2. The CDR3 has 16 amino acids. Germline CDR1 reads LNHDA; CDR2 reads SQIVND (reference sequence). Trimming removed 8 bases from V and 3 bases from J; junction bases left unmatched: 7. The CDR3 is CASRNLAGGYTGELFF. DNA of the CDR3: TGTGCCAGTCGAAATCTAGCGGGAGGGTACACCGGGGAGCTGTTTTTT.

The CDR3 DNA reads TGTGCCAGCAGCCCCCGCATGGAGTCTGGTTCAGATACGCAGTATTTT. Residues: CASSPRMESGSDTQYF. This chain links TRBV7-9 with TRBJ2-3; D is uncertain. V was pared by 5 bases and J by 4 bases, with 19 bases between. The germline V gene encodes CDR1 SEHNR and CDR2 FQNEAQ (reference sequence). CDR3 length: 16 amino acids.

V is TRBV29-1 and J is TRBJ1-5; D perhaps matches TRBD1 (5 bases). There are 13 residues in the CDR3. From germline, CDR1 is SQVTM and CDR2 ANQGSEA. Trimming left V 3 bases short and J 7 bases short, with 13 bases between. The CDR3 nucleotides are TGCAGCGTTGAGGGCAGGGAAGGGCAGCCCCAGCATTTT. Encoded protein: CSVEGREGQPQHF.

The rearrangement joins TRBV5-6 to TRBJ2-1; 9 nucleotides match TRBD2. V lost 4 bases to trimming and J lost 10 bases; unmatched junction nucleotides: 12. The germline gives CDR1 SGHDT, CDR2 YYEEEE. This CDR3 is 15 amino acids long. The CDR3 DNA reads as TGTGCCAGCAGCGGCGGGACTAGCCGGCTGACGGAGCAGTTCTTC. Protein sequence: CASSGGTSRLTEQFF.

The chain has TRBV19 and TRBJ1-2, with 9 bases fitting TRBD1. Trimming removed 3 bases from V and 7 bases from J; junction bases left unmatched: 3. The germline CDR1 and CDR2 sequences are LNHDA and SQIVND (reference sequence). CDR3 length: 13 residues. CDR3 amino acids: CASSIGTGIGYTF. The CDR3 DNA reads TGTGCCAGTAGTATTGGGACAGGGATTGGCTACACCTTC.

The chain carries TRBV14 and TRBJ2-1, with unresolved D. The CDR3 extends over 11 amino acids. V lost 3 bases to trimming and J lost 8 bases, with 5 bases between them. The germline gives CDR1 SGHDN, CDR2 FVKESK. CDR3 amino acids: CASSQGYEQFF. The CDR3 DNA reads TGTGCCAGCAGCCAGGGCTATGAGCAGTTCTTC.

The genes are TRBV5-4 and TRBJ2-7, with 8 nucleotides matching TRBD1. The CDR3 covers 14 residues. Per germline, CDR1 SGHNT and CDR2 YYREEE (reference sequence). Trimming cost V 6 bases and J 1 base; bases outside gene matches: 6. In DNA, the CDR3 is TGTGCCAGCACTAAAGACAGGGGTTCCTACGAGCAGTACTTC. It specifies CASTKDRGSYEQYF. The entire variable domain, with the rest obtained from reference TRBV5-4 and TRBJ2-7, is as follows: ETGVTQSPTHLIKTRGQQVTLRCSSQSGHNTVSWYQQALGQGPQFIFQYYREEENGRGNFPPRFSGLQFPNYSSELNVNALELDDSALYLCASTKDRGSYEQYFGPGTRLTVT.

A single count supports this clone. V and J are TRBV23-1 and TRBJ2-7; 10 nucleotides agree with TRBD1. TRBV23-1 is an open reading frame, and its role is uncertain. J gave up 4 bases and V 2 bases, and 11 bases lay outside the gene matches. This CDR3 contains 17 residues. CDR3 region: CASSQNPHGTGVYEQYF. The CDR3 region has the DNA TGCGCCAGCAGTCAAAACCCCCACGGGACAGGGGTTTACGAGCAGTACTTC.

V and J are TRBV5-1 and TRBJ2-1; TRBD2 aligns across 8 bases. The CDR3 extends over 15 amino acids. Germline CDR1 and CDR2: SGHRS and YFSETQ. V shed 0 bases, J shed 4 bases, and the junction held 3 bases outside the gene matches. CDR3 residues: CASSLGGRSYNEQFF. CDR3 nucleotides: TGCGCCAGCAGCTTGGGCGGGAGGAGTTACAATGAGCAGTTCTTC.

The V and J genes are TRBV29-1 and TRBJ2-6; D uncertain. The V gene lost 6 bases and the J gene lost 0 bases, with 9 bases spanning the gap. The germline CDR1 and CDR2 sequences are SQVTM and ANQGSEA. This CDR3 has 14 amino acids. CDR3 sequence (DNA): TGCAGCGTACAGAACTACTCTGGGGCCAACGTCCTGACTTTC. This sequence encodes CSVQNYSGANVLTF.

This clone showed up just a few times. CDR3: CASIDLNGEQYF. The CDR3 DNA sequence: TGTGCCAGTATCGATCTCAACGGCGAGCAGTACTTC. The chain carries TRBV19 and TRBJ2-7; no clear D gene. CDR3 size: 12 residues. From germline, CDR1 is LNHDA and CDR2 SQIVND (reference sequence). Trimming shortened V by 7 bases and J by 6 bases, and 13 bases separated the two germline ends.

The V and J genes are TRBV29-1 and TRBJ1-1; D ambiguous. Germline loops: CDR1 SQVTM, CDR2 ANQGSEA. Trimming took 0 bases from V and 4 from J, leaving 18 bases between them. The CDR3 is 16 residues long. CDR3 protein: CSVEDNSASPGTEAFF. The DNA of the CDR3 is TGCAGCGTTGAAGATAATTCGGCCTCACCGGGCACTGAAGCTTTCTTT. The entire variable domain, with the rest obtained from reference TRBV29-1 and TRBJ1-1, is as follows: SAVISQKPSRDICQRGTSLTIQCQVDSQVTMMFWYRQQPGQSLTLIATANQGSEATYESGFVIDKFPISRPNLTFSTLTVSNMSPEDSSIYLCSVEDNSASPGTEAFFGQGTRLTVV.

V and J are TRBV5-1 and TRBJ2-3; the D gene is possibly TRBD2 (6 bases). V was cut by 8 bases and J by 5 bases, with 21 bases left in between. This CDR3 has 15 residues. In germline, CDR1 is SGHRS, CDR2 YFSETQ. CDR3 sequence (DNA): TGCGCCAGTACGCGCGGAGGGGATAGAGTAGATACGCAGTATTTT. It encodes CASTRGGDRVDTQYF.

The rearrangement uses TRBV5-1 and TRBJ2-5; 11 nucleotides match TRBD2. Losses at the gene ends were 4 bases for V and 5 bases for J; bases not matched to a gene: 13. The CDR3 loop spans 17 amino acids. Per the germline V gene, CDR1 is SGHRS and CDR2 is YFSETQ. Here the CDR3 DNA reads TGCGCCAGCAGCCCTACCAGTAGCGGGAGGGCCGGGGAGACCCAGTACTTC. The encoded protein is CASSPTSSGRAGETQYF.

The chain links TRBV10-3 to TRBJ1-2; no reliable D call. The CDR3 consists of 14 residues. CDR1 is ENHRY and CDR2 is SYGVKD in the germline V gene. V was pared by 1 base and J by 0 bases, with 6 bases between. The CDR3 loop reads CAISEFGANYGYTF. The CDR3, as DNA: TGTGCCATCAGTGAGTTCGGGGCTAACTATGGCTACACCTTC.